Sequencing of this T cell receptor (beta chain) was carried out in a study of blood T cells in healthy people across ages. Whole-study context: Capture by template switching was about one barcoded beta molecule per two T cells.

Findings of the study overall: A greater number of naive CD4+ cells and higher diversity distinguished long-lived donors from aged donors.

Germline V gene lookup returns CDR1 SGHAT and CDR2 FQNNGV. CDR3 length: 16 residues. The V and J ends lost 1 base and 7 bases, in that order; junction bases with no gene match: 10. The authors ran a second PCR of 7 to 11 cycles using a sample-barcoded 5' primer and a J-beta primer mix. TCRdb processed the 5' RACE reads anew with MiXCR; each CDR3 protein has one entry. The sample has around 400,000 distinct CDR3 sequences; 52% are singletons. The draw of peripheral blood yielded ten milliliters from each donor. Remarks on this clonotype: Its target is unknown.

The sequence came from a man aged 60 to 69 in good health. J is TRBJ2-3 and V is TRBV11-2; 8 nucleotides agree with TRBD1. What was sequenced was blood. This CDR3 is CASSLGAGGLGNTQYF. CDR3 nucleotides: TGTGCCAGCAGCTTAGGGGCAGGGGGCTTGGGGAATACGCAGTATTTT.